The 2 T cell receptor beta chains below come from one sample, sequenced in a study of cytomegalovirus exposure and HLA in healthy donors. The PCR was carried out with 60 Vbeta primers and 13 Jbeta primers. The method was immunoSEQ multiplex PCR; TCRdb's version includes in-frame clones alone and lacks a portion of them. This table has some 150,000 clones, 60% to 80% appearing once. What was sequenced was PBMCs. The receptor source for this set is a man aged 40-49 years in good health and CMV-seronegative.

The rearrangement joins TRBV9 to TRBJ1-4, with 8 bases aligning to TRBD1. The germline V gene has CDR1 SGDLS and CDR2 YYNGEE. CDR3 length equals 14 residues. Germline trimming cut 6 bases from V and 4 bases from J; bases unmatched to any gene: 5. This CDR3 is CASNQGAFNEKLFF. CDR3 nucleotide sequence: TGTGCCAGCAACCAGGGGGCGTTTAATGAAAAACTGTTTTTT.

The chain joins TRBV18 to TRBJ2-1; D is unclear. This CDR3 has 14 amino acids. Trimming stripped 3 bases from V and 7 bases from J, with 13 bases between. Germline V gives CDR1 KGHSH, CDR2 LQKENI. CDR3 sequence reads: CASSPTPGENEQFF. The CDR3 DNA sequence: TGTGCCAGCTCACCTACCCCGGGTGAGAATGAGCAGTTCTTC.